Listed here are 7 T cell receptor beta chains from one sample, sequenced in a study of T cells in Graves' hyperthyroidism and ophthalmopathy. TCR beta CDR3 regions were amplified from RNA transcripts. TCR CDR3 underwent first-round RT-PCR with the HTBI primer set. TCRdb called the multiplex PCR reads again in MiXCR, with one record for every CDR3 protein. This table has 450,000 to 650,000 distinct CDR3 sequences, less than 25% appearing once. The specimen sequenced was blood. The receptors originated from a man between 18 and 35 years old with Graves' hyperthyroidism.

This clonotype was detected a few times. The chain uses TRBV30 and TRBJ1-5; possible D gene TRBD1, 6 bases. CDR3 size: 17 residues. Germline assignment: CDR1 GTSNPN and CDR2 SVGIG (reference sequence). With 0 bases removed from V and 7 bases from J, the gap between germline ends came to 22 bases. For the CDR3, the DNA is TGTGCCTGGAGTGTTGGCCGTGAACAGGGTTCAGAACAGCCCCAGCATTTT. Translation gives CAWSVGREQGSEQPQHF. The full variable domain, with the rest looked up from reference TRBV30 and TRBJ1-5, is SQTIHQWPATLVQPVGSPLSLECTVEGTSNPNLYWYRQAAGRGLQLLFYSVGIGQISSEVPQNLSASRPQDRQFILSSKKLLLSDSGFYLCAWSVGREQGSEQPQHFGDGTRLSIL.

This clonotype was observed at least ten times. CDR3 region: CSALGMDRETEAFF. The CDR3 region has the DNA TGCAGTGCCCTCGGGATGGACAGGGAAACTGAAGCTTTCTTT. This chain joins TRBV20-1 and TRBJ1-1; 8 bases are a match to TRBD1. CDR3 length: 14 residues. Germline CDR1 DFQATT, CDR2 SNEGSKA (reference sequence). Trimming cost V 6 bases and J 5 bases; bases outside gene matches: 11.

This clonotype was found a few times. The CDR3 does not close with the conserved phenylalanine or tryptophan, likely indicating a read error. The CDR3 protein is CASSQKGSQPQHV. The CDR3 bases are TGTGCCAGCAGCCAAAAGGGTTCTCAGCCCCAGCATGTT. The gene calls are TRBV3-1 and TRBJ1-5; D is undetermined. Germline V gene lookup returns CDR1 LGHDT and CDR2 YNNKEL (reference sequence). The CDR3 has 13 residues. V was clipped by 2 bases and J by 6 bases, with 8 bases between them.

On this clonotype: One base away lies a much larger clone, so this may be a sequencing read error. The chain links TRBV6-1 to TRBJ2-7, with D unresolved. The CDR3 spans 14 residues. Germline V gene sequence: CDR1 MNHNS, CDR2 SASEGT. The CDR3 sequence is CASQKRQKGYGQYF. The CDR3 nucleotides are TGTGCCAGTCAGAAAAGACAAAAAGGCTACGGGCAGTACTTC.

The table lists this clonotype with many counts. For the CDR3, the DNA is TGTGCCAGCAGGACGGACGGCACCTCCTACGAGCAGTACTTC. Its protein product is CASRTDGTSYEQYF. The V call is TRBV2, the J call TRBJ2-7; D uncertain. Deletions cut 6 bases from V and 0 bases from J, with 12 bases between. This CDR3 contains 14 residues. Germline V gene sequence: CDR1 SNHLY, CDR2 FYNNEI.

This clonotype was seen repeatedly, ten times or more. This sequence joins TRBV28 and TRBJ2-7; tentative D call: TRBD1 (6 bases). V lost 3 bases and J lost 2, with 11 bases in between. The CDR3 runs to 14 residues. CDR1 is MDHEN and CDR2 is SYDVKM in the germline V gene. This chain's CDR3 is CASSFRDITYEQYF. The CDR3 nucleotides read TGTGCCAGCAGTTTCAGGGACATAACCTACGAGCAGTACTTC.

V gene TRBV7-2 combines with J gene TRBJ2-7; 8 nucleotides align to TRBD2. V shed 4 bases and J 6 bases; nucleotides not matched to a gene: 11. The length of the CDR3 is 15 residues. Germline CDR1 is SGHTA and CDR2 is FQGNSA. CDR3 sequence (DNA): TGTGCCAGCAGCTCCACGGGGGGGGAAATGAGCGAGCAGTACTTC. Amino acids: CASSSTGGEMSEQYF.